This entry features one TCR beta chain sequence. Its specificity is not known. Trimming cost V 4 bases and J 0 bases, with 7 bases left between them. The CDR3 length is 13 residues. Germline-derived CDR1 and CDR2 are SEHNR and FQNEAQ (reference sequence). The record originates from a study of cytomegalovirus exposure and HLA in healthy donors. General study findings and limits: Cytomegalovirus status was reportedly diagnosed by the classifier with high sensitivity and specificity. A list of 164 TCR beta chains associated with cytomegalovirus was given. Generally TCR sequences proved uncommon, though certain public TCRs appeared in numerous donors. Researchers reported that a few CMV-associated chains were confirmed in vitro as CMV antigen-specific.

TCRdb's copy holds only in-frame clones and misses some; the assay was immunoSEQ multiplex PCR. The sample records about 360,000 clones, just over 85% being singletons. The chain employs TRBV7-9 and TRBJ2-7; D ambiguous. The sequence was obtained from a woman younger than 30 in good health and CMV-seronegative. Sequenced: PBMCs. CDR3 sequence reads: CASSSGNSYEQYF. The CDR3 DNA follows: TGTGCCAGCAGCTCGGGTAACTCCTACGAGCAGTACTTC.